These 14 T cell receptor beta chains were all obtained from the same sample, sequenced in a study of Ad26.COV2.S vaccination and SARS-CoV-2 variants. Method: immunoSEQ multiplex PCR; TCRdb's copy keeps in-frame clones and lacks some. The sample holds hundreds of thousands of clones; about 87% are singletons and the top ten take under 4%. Described treatment: 15 to 20 received Ad26.COV2.S at low or high dose, single or two shots; about 5 received placebo; per-sample allocation not given. Specimens were obtained on day 63 following the first vaccine or placebo injection. Source: peripheral blood, taken in a trial of Ad26.COV2.S vaccine versus placebo. These receptors came from a person between 18 and 65 years old who received the Ad26.COV2.S COVID-19 vaccine or a placebo.

The V call is TRBV27, the J call TRBJ1-2, with 9 bases aligning to TRBD1. The CDR3 loop spans 13 amino acids. In germline, CDR1 is MNHEY, CDR2 SMNVEV (reference sequence). V lost 8 bases, J lost 2 bases, and 3 bases stayed unmatched. The CDR3, as DNA: TGTGCCAGCGGGGACAGGGAGAACTATGGCTACACCTTC. The encoded protein is CASGDRENYGYTF.

The CDR3 region has the DNA TGCAGCGTTGAAGATCGGATAGCGGGCGAGCAGTACTTC. This gives the protein CSVEDRIAGEQYF. The J gene is TRBJ2-7, the V gene TRBV29-1, with 7 positions matching TRBD2. V lost 0 bases to trimming and J lost 6 bases; unmatched junction nucleotides: 5. The CDR3 contains 13 residues. CDR1 is SQVTM, CDR2 ANQGSEA, per germline.

The chain combines TRBV19 with TRBJ1-1; D unresolved. CDR1 and CDR2 from the germline V gene are LNHDA and SQIVND (reference sequence). This CDR3 is 14 amino acids long. Trimming stripped 3 bases from V and 1 base from J, with 9 bases between. CDR3 sequence (DNA): TGTGCCAGTAGTATGTTTTGGGGGAACACTGAAGCTTTCTTT. This gives the protein CASSMFWGNTEAFF. The variable domain in full, with the rest retrieved from reference TRBV19 and TRBJ1-1, is DGGITQSPKYLFRKEGQNVTLSCEQNLNHDAMYWYRQDPGQGLRLIYYSQIVNDFQKGDIAEGYSVSREKKESFPLTVTSAQKNPTAFYLCASSMFWGNTEAFFGQGTRLTVV.

This sequence joins TRBV10-2 and TRBJ2-2; no reliable D call. Germline V gives CDR1 WSHSY, CDR2 SAAADI. CDR3 length: 13 residues. Trimming cost V 8 bases and J 3 bases, with 10 bases left between them. DNA for the CDR3: TGCGCCAGCGGCTTTCGGGACACCGGGGAGCTGTTTTTT. Protein: CASGFRDTGELFF.

The J gene is TRBJ1-2, the V gene TRBV5-1; a weak D match, TRBD1 (6 bases). The V gene's germline CDR1 is SGHRS and CDR2 YFSETQ. This CDR3 region has 14 residues. Trimming shortened V by 0 bases and J by 2 bases, and 8 bases separated the two germline ends. CDR3 region: CASSLGTENYGYTF. In DNA form, the CDR3 reads TGCGCCAGCAGCTTGGGGACAGAGAACTATGGCTACACCTTC.

V is TRBV12-3 or TRBV12-4 and J is TRBJ1-1, with D unclear. The CDR3 sequence is 12 residues long. V lost 3 bases, J lost 4 bases, and 6 bases lay in between. CDR3 DNA sequence: TGTGCCAGCAGTTTGTACGGCACTGAAGCTTTCTTT. Protein product: CASSLYGTEAFF.

V is TRBV29-1 and J is TRBJ2-3, with 7 bases aligning to TRBD1. The CDR3 is 13 amino acids. J was trimmed by 2 bases and V by 7 bases; bases with no gene match: 6. CDR1 is SQVTM, CDR2 ANQGSEA, per germline. For the CDR3, the DNA is TGCAGCGGTAAGACAGGGCCCACAGATACGCAGTATTTT. Translation gives CSGKTGPTDTQYF.

J is TRBJ2-3 and V is TRBV18, with 8 bases identical to TRBD2. CDR3 length equals 19 residues. CDR1 and CDR2 from the germline V gene are KGHSH and LQKENI. After removal of 3 bases from V and 4 bases from J, the junction contained 18 bases not matched to a gene. The chain's CDR3 is CASSPAGLLAGPAADTQYF. DNA for the CDR3: TGTGCCAGCTCACCCGCCGGGCTTCTAGCGGGCCCCGCCGCAGATACGCAGTATTTT. Full variable domain (outside the CDR3, taken from reference TRBV18 and TRBJ2-3): NAGVMQNPRHLVRRRGQEARLRCSPMKGHSHVYWYRQLPEEGLKFMVYLQKENIIDESGMPKERFSAEFPKEGPSILRIQQVVRGDSAAYFCASSPAGLLAGPAADTQYFGPGTRLTVL.

This chain uses TRBV9 with TRBJ1-2; 10 bases match TRBD1. Germline CDR1 is SGDLS and CDR2 is YYNGEE. The CDR3 spans 17 residues. Trimming removed 4 bases from V and 4 bases from J; junction bases left unmatched: 13. The CDR3 is CASSPNPGTGDPYGYTF. CDR3 sequence (DNA): TGTGCCAGCAGCCCCAACCCAGGGACAGGGGACCCCTATGGCTACACCTTC. Complete variable domain (other parts from reference TRBV9 and TRBJ1-2): DSGVTQTPKHLITATGQRVTLRCSPRSGDLSVYWYQQSLDQGLQFLIQYYNGEERAKGNILERFSAQQFPDLHSELNLSSLELGDSALYFCASSPNPGTGDPYGYTFGSGTRLTVV.

The rearrangement uses TRBV18 and TRBJ2-5, with D perhaps TRBD2 (7 bases). The CDR3 runs to 13 residues. Germline-derived CDR1 and CDR2 are KGHSH and LQKENI. V shed 6 bases and J shed 6 bases, with 14 bases lying between them. The CDR3 loop is CASSLGGAQTQYF. DNA for the CDR3: TGTGCCAGCTCCCTGGGGGGGGCCCAGACCCAGTACTTC.

This chain links TRBV7-2 with TRBJ1-1; 8 bases fit TRBD1. The germline gives CDR1 SGHTA, CDR2 FQGNSA. With V trimmed by 5 bases and J by 1 base, 3 bases remained unmatched. This CDR3 region has 14 residues. This CDR3 is CASSVDRGNTEAFF. CDR3 coding DNA: TGTGCCAGCAGCGTCGACAGGGGGAACACTGAAGCTTTCTTT.

The V gene is TRBV2, the J gene TRBJ2-1; D ambiguous. CDR1 and CDR2 (germline): SNHLY, FYNNEI. This CDR3 is 13 amino acids long. Trimming removed 8 bases at V and 9 bases at J, with 17 bases between. Here the CDR3 reads CASGRAAGLEQFF. The CDR3 nucleotides are TGTGCCAGCGGCCGGGCCGCAGGTCTTGAGCAGTTCTTC.

The V and J genes are TRBV30 and TRBJ1-6, with D perhaps matching TRBD1 (5 bases). The CDR3 runs to 14 residues. Trimming left V 2 bases short and J 5 bases short, with 10 bases between. Germline V gives CDR1 GTSNPN, CDR2 SVGIG (reference sequence). The CDR3 DNA sequence: TGTGCCTGGAGTCCGGGGGTCCATAATTCACCCCTCCACTTT. Translating it yields CAWSPGVHNSPLHF.

The chain has TRBV7-9 and TRBJ2-5; TRBD2 agrees at 10 bases. This CDR3 contains 17 residues. The junction had 9 bases not matched to a gene; V was cut back by 1 base and J by 4 bases. Germline CDR1 reads SEHNR; CDR2 reads FQNEAQ (reference sequence). This CDR3 is CASSLDRLAGIRETQYF. The CDR3 DNA sequence: TGTGCCAGCAGCTTAGATAGACTAGCGGGTATACGAGAGACCCAGTACTTC. The full variable domain, in which reference TRBV7-9 and TRBJ2-5 provide the parts outside the CDR3, is DTGVSQNPRHKITKRGQNVTFRCDPISEHNRLYWYRQTLGQGPEFLTYFQNEAQLEKSRLLSDRFSAERPKGSFSTLEIQRTEQGDSAMYLCASSLDRLAGIRETQYFGPGTRLLVL.